This T cell receptor beta chain was observed in a study of blood T cell repertoires in COVID-19. Sequencing used immunoSEQ multiplex PCR; TCRdb keeps in-frame clones, though not all of them. This sample has hundreds of thousands of clones; roughly 88% occur once, and the top ten carry 1.4%. Unmatched junction bases numbered 3, after V lost 2 bases and J lost 1 base. This CDR3 contains 16 residues. CDR1 is SGHAT, CDR2 FQNNGV, per germline. The specimen was peripheral blood. The clonotype comes from a woman under 40 with active or convalescent COVID-19. The rearrangement uses TRBV11-2 and TRBJ2-3; 10 nucleotides line up with TRBD2. CDR3 loop: CASSLLLAGGTDTQYF. For the CDR3, the DNA is TGTGCCAGCAGCTTACTCCTAGCGGGGGGCACAGATACGCAGTATTTT.